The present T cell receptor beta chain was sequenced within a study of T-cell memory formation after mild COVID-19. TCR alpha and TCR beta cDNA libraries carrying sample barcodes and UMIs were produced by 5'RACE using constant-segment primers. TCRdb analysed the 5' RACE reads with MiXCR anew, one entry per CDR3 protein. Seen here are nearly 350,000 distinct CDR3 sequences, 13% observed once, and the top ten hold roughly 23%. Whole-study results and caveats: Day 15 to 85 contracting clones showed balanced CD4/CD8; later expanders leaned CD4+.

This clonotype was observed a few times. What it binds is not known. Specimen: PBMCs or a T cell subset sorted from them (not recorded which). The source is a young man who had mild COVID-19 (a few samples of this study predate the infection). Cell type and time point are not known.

The CDR3 protein is CASSQATGGGDEQFF. CDR3 nucleotide sequence: TGTGCCAGCAGCCAGGCAACGGGGGGCGGGGATGAGCAGTTCTTC. The chain employs TRBV3-1 and TRBJ2-1, with D possibly matching TRBD2 (7 bases). CDR1 and CDR2 from the germline V gene are LGHDT and YNNKEL (reference sequence). With 3 bases removed from V and 8 bases from J, the gap between germline ends came to 17 bases. The CDR3 sequence is 15 residues long.